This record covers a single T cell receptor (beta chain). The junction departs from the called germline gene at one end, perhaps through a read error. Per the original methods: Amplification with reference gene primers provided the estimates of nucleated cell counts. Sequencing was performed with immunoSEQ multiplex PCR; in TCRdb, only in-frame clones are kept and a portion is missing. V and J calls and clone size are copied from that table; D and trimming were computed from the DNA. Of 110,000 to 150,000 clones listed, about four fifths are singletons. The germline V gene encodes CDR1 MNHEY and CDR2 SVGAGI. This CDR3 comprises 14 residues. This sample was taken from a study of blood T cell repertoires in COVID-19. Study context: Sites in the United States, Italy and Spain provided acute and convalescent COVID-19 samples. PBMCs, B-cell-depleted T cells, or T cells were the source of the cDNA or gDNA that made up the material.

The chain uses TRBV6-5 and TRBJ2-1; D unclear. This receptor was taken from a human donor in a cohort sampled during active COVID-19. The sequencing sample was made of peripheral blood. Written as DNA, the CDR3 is TGTGCCAGCAGTTACTCGAACACATTAGGTGAGCGGTTCTTC. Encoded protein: CASSYSNTLGERFF.